This T cell receptor (beta chain) appears in the sequencing data of a study of shared clonotypes between healthy human individuals (TCRdb year 2020). Concerning the study at large: A couple of women and a few men aged 18 to 49 years were included in the cohort. To estimate repertoire size and how much clonotypes are shared between individuals, the study performed deep sequencing of blood TCR repertoires from five healthy adults. Leukapheresis yielded between about 0.8 and 8.9 billion PBMCs per donor. Per donor, three plates each were used for CD4 naive and CD4 memory, two for CD8 naive, and one for CD8 memory. Different laboratories and diverse techniques were used to prepare libraries and sequence TCR repertoires, to increase sequencing depth and limit assay-specific biases. The investigation overall reported the following: Sampling was limited to blood, and TCR repertoires in tissue likely differ from TCR repertoires in blood. Rarefaction of sorted-subset datasets indicated incomplete sequencing despite the large sequencing depth. Estimated clonotype richness was generally larger for naive than for memory subsets. The small number of donors limited the genetic and exposure-history diversity represented. Compared with non-shared clonotypes, clonotypes shared by all four sorted-subset donors had higher generation probabilities. Pairwise subsampling indicated that sequencing depth was expected to affect the degree of clonotype sharing among donors. Across a handful of donors, about 5.2% of naive CD4, roughly 3.3% of naive CD8, 2.3% of memory CD4, and approximately 0.4% of memory CD8 clonotypes were shared.

V loses 0 bases of germline sequence and J loses 3 bases, and the interval between the two ends is 12 bases. From a lookup of the germline V gene (reference sequence), CDR1 and CDR2 are MNHNY and SVGAGI. CDR3 length: 15 amino acids, cysteine to phenylalanine. This entry keeps only the CDR3 DNA: 45 bases, framed from base 1. On this clone itself: It has no known antigen specificity. It has no much larger one-base neighbor in the sample; base qualities were not kept.

Using the deep immunoSEQ assay, TCR CDR3 regions were amplified from genomic DNA by multiplex PCR. Genomic DNA extracted from each cell subset was distributed evenly over all wells of several immunoSEQ 96-well plates, and each plate served as one replicate. For sorted subsets, around 200 ng genomic DNA, equal to 30,000 to 35,000 T cell genomes, was loaded into each replicate PCR. Purified libraries were quantified with a Qubit 3.0 fluorometer, sized on a Bioanalyzer 2100, and re-quantified with the KAPA Library Quantification kit. A separate single-read 150-cycle Illumina NextSeq 550 flow cell was used to sequence each immunoSEQ 96-well plate. The source study handled its data this way. The immunoSEQ output contained only junctional sequences without quality scores, so filtering could not match that applied to full-length reads. To assign V/J genes and CDR3, sequences were annotated against IMGT germline references using PyIR, a Python wrapper for IgBLAST v1.9. Reads were filtered out if the reads had weak V/J assignments (E-value above 1e-6), no CDR3, stop codons, out-of-frame junctions, or ambiguous translated residues. V3J clonotypes were defined by identical inferred V gene, J gene, and CDR3 amino acid sequence. The percentage overlap between two repertoires was calculated by dividing the number of shared unique clonotypes by the size of the smaller repertoire. Richness of each repertoire was evaluated using RTK rarefaction, the Chao1 estimator, and Recon v2.1 estimates of unobserved clonotypes. OLGA was used to compute generation probabilities for all TCRbeta clonotypes that the gDNA method yielded from a handful of donors. The immuneACCESS repertoire file appears here via TCRdb, limited to in-frame rearrangements. These files lack a portion of the clones; in checked studies, under half of the deficit traces to unresolved V genes, and the cause of the others is not known. From that table come the V and J calls and clone size; the DNA was used to work out D and trimming. Within this sample are around 2.1 million clones, with about 92% of them counted one time only. The ten largest account for 1.5% to 2% of the sample.

CD8 naive samples were CD45RO-negative cells positively selected for CCR7, giving a CD45RA+CCR7+ population that excluded TemRA cells. Healthy HIV-negative adults with no recently reported acute infections or vaccinations were included as donors. Every donor was a Caucasian adult living in Nashville, Tennessee, USA. After blood collection by leukapheresis, PBMCs were isolated using Ficoll-Histopaque density gradient centrifugation and then cryopreserved in the vapor phase of liquid nitrogen. Analytical flow cytometry was used to check the purity and quantity of each magnetically sorted T cell population. Genomic DNA was isolated from every sorted fraction and measured by UV absorbance on a Nanodrop 2000c.

The TCR comes from a man between 18 and 29 years old in good health. Some clones in this sample may be carry-over from other donors' samples. The source material was naive CD8+ T cells from PBMCs. What this sample's cell subset or site label stands for: CD45RA+CCR7+. Recombination joined TRBV6-6 with TRBJ2-7; confidence is insufficient to name the D gene. The CDR3 has the sequence CASSYSTPGSYEQYF. The DNA sequence reads TGTGCCAGCAGTTACTCGACCCCCGGCAGCTACGAGCAGTACTTC.